The clone carrying this T cell receptor beta chain was recorded a few times. Its cognate antigen is unknown. TCRdb ran MiXCR on the 5' RACE reads and lists one entry per CDR3 protein. The sample includes 30,000 or so distinct CDR3 sequences, roughly 8% of them seen just once. This entry is derived from a study of spatial heterogeneity in lung cancer. Noted time point: sample taken at primary tumor resection. In each case, whole RNA from tumor, nontumor lung or frozen PBMC was sequenced unsorted. Donation came from some 72 patients with untreated early-stage non-small cell lung cancer. V was pared by 2 bases and J by 2 bases, with 0 bases between. This CDR3 spans 12 amino acids. Germline V gene data show CDR1 as LNHNV and CDR2 as YYDKDF (reference sequence). Study conclusions and caveats: Ubiquitous expanded tumor TCRs surfaced in blood more at resection than they did at follow-up.

This sample comprised PBMCs, obtained at surgery. The rearrangement uses TRBV15 and TRBJ2-2; D uncertain. The sequence came from a female donor with early-stage non-small cell lung cancer. The DNA of the CDR3 is TGTGCCACCAGCAGAAACACCGGGGAGCTGTTTTTT. Amino acids: CATSRNTGELFF.